This TCR beta chain was retrieved from a study of shared clonotypes between healthy human individuals. This clone was detected only a few times. Trimming stripped 0 bases from V and 13 bases from J, with 10 bases between. Per germline, CDR1 SGHDT and CDR2 YYEEEE. The CDR3 length is 11 residues. Assay: immunoSEQ multiplex PCR; the TCRdb copy retains only in-frame clones and omits some. Of fewer than 350,000 clones in the sample, over 75% were seen once. V and J are TRBV5-6 and TRBJ1-2; D unclear. The clonotype originates from a man aged 18 to 29 in good health. Sequencing was performed on memory CD8+ T cells sorted from blood. Subset meaning: CD45RO+ cells pooled with CCR7-negative TemRA cells. The CDR3 DNA reads as TGTGCCAGCAGCTTGGTCTCGGTGATCACCTTC. Encoded protein: CASSLVSVITF.